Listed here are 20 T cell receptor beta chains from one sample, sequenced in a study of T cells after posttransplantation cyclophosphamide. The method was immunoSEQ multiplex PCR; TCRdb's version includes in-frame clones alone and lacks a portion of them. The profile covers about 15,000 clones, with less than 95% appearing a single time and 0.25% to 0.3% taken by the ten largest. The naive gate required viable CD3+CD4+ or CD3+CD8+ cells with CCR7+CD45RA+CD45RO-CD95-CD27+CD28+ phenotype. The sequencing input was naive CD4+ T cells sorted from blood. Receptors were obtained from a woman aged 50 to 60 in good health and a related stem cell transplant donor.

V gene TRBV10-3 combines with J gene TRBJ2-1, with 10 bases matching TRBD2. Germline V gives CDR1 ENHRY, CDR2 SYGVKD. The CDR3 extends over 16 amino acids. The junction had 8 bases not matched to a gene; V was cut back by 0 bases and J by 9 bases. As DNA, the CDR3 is TGTGCCATCAGTGAGTCGACACTAGCGGGAACCAGTGAGCAGTTCTTC. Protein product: CAISESTLAGTSEQFF.

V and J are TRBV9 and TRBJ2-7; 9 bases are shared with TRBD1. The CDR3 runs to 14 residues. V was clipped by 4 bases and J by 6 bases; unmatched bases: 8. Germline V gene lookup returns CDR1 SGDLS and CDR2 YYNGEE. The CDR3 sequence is CASSLGTGRSEQYF. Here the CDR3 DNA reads TGTGCCAGCAGCCTTGGGACAGGGCGTAGCGAGCAGTACTTC.

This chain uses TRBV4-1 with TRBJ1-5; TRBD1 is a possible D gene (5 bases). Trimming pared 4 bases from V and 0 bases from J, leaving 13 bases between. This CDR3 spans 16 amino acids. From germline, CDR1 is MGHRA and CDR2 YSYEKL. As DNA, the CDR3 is TGCGCCAGCAGCCCAGGCAGGGCTTATAGCAATCAGCCCCAGCATTTT. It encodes CASSPGRAYSNQPQHF.

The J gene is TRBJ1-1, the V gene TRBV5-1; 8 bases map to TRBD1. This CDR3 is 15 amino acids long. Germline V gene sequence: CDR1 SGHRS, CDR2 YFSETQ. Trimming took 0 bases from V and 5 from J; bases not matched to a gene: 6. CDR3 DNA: TGCGCCAGCAGCTTGGCCCAGGGGGCCCCGACTGAAGCTTTCTTT. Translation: CASSLAQGAPTEAFF. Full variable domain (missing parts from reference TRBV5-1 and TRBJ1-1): KAGVTQTPRYLIKTRGQQVTLSCSPISGHRSVSWYQQTPGQGLQFLFEYFSETQRNKGNFPGRFSGRQFSNSRSEMNVSTLELGDSALYLCASSLAQGAPTEAFFGQGTRLTVV.

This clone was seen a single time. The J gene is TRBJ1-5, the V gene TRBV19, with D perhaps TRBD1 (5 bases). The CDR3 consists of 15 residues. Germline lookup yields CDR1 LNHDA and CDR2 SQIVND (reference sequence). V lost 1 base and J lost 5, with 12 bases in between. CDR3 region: CASSIGAGRDQPQHF. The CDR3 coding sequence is TGTGCCAGTAGTATAGGAGCAGGGAGGGATCAGCCCCAGCATTTT.

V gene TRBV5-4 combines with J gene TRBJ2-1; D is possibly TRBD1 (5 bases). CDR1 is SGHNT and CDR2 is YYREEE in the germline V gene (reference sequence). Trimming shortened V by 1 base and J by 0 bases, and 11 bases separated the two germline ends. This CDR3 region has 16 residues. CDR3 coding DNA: TGTGCCAGCAGCTTGCCGCAGGGCGACTCCTACAATGAGCAGTTCTTC. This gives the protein CASSLPQGDSYNEQFF.

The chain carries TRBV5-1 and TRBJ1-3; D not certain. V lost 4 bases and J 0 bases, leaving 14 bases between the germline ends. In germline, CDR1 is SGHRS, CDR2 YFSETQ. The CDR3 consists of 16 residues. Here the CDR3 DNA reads TGCGCCAGCAGCGAAATAGGGAGTTACTCTGGAAACACCATATATTTT. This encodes CASSEIGSYSGNTIYF.

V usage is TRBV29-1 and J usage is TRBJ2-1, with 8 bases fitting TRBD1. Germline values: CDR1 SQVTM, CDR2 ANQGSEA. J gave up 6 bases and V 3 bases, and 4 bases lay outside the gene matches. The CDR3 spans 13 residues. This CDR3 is CSVEVTGGNEQFF. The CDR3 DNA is TGCAGCGTTGAGGTCACAGGGGGCAATGAGCAGTTCTTC.

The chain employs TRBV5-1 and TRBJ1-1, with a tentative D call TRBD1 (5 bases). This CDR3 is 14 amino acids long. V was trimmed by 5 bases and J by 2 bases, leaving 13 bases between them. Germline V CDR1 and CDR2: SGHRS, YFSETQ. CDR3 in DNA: TGCGCCAGCAGTCAGGGTCCCACAAACACTGAAGCTTTCTTT. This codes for CASSQGPTNTEAFF.

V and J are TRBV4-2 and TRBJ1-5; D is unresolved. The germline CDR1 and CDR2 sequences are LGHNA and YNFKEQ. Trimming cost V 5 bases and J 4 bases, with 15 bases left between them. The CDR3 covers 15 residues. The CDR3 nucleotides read TGTGCCAGCAGCGCAAGTTTACAGTTGAATCAGCCCCAGCATTTT. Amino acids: CASSASLQLNQPQHF.

The CDR3 spells CASSNQGVSNQPQHF. CDR3 nucleotide sequence: TGTGCCAGCAGTAACCAAGGGGTTAGCAATCAGCCCCAGCATTTT. The chain couples TRBV6-1 to TRBJ1-5; TRBD1 might be the D (5 bases). Looked up from germline, CDR1 is MNHNS and CDR2 is SASEGT. The ends were cut back, 5 bases at V and 0 bases at J, with 11 bases in the middle. The CDR3 has 15 residues.

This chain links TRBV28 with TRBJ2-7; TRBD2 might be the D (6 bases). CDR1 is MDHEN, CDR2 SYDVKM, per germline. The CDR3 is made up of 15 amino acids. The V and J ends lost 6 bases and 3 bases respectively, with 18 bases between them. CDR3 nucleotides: TGTGCCAGCAGGGGGGGTGAGGTCGTAGTCTACGAGCAGTACTTC. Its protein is CASRGGEVVVYEQYF.

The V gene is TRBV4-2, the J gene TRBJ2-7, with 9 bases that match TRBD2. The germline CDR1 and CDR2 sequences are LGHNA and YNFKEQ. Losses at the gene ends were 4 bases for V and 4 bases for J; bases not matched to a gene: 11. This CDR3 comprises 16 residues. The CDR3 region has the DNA TGTGCCAGCAGCCCAGGGGTAGCGGGAGATCCATACGAGCAGTACTTC. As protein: CASSPGVAGDPYEQYF.

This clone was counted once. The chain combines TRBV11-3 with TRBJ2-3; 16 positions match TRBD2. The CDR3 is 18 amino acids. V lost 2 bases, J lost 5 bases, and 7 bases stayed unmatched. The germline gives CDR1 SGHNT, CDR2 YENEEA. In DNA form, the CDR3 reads TGTGCCAGCAGCTTACGGCAGGGACTAGCGGGAGGGGAAGATACGCAGTATTTT. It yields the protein CASSLRQGLAGGEDTQYF.

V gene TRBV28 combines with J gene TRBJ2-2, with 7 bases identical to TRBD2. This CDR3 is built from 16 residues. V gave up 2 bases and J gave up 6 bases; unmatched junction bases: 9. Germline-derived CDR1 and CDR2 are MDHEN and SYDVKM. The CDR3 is CASSLRGRVGAGELFF. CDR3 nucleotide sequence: TGTGCCAGCAGTTTACGCGGGAGAGTGGGTGCCGGGGAGCTGTTTTTT.

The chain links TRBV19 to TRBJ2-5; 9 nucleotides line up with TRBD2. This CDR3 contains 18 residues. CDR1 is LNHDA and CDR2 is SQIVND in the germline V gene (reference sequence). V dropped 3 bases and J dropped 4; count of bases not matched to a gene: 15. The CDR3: CASSMWRAGGPAGETQYF. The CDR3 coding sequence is TGTGCCAGTAGTATGTGGCGGGCGGGAGGGCCCGCAGGAGAGACCCAGTACTTC.

CDR3 bases: TGTGCCAGCAGCCCCGGGACTACCGGGTGGTCCTACGAGCAGTACTTC. Amino acids: CASSPGTTGWSYEQYF. The chain employs TRBV14 and TRBJ2-7; 7 bases match TRBD2. Germline V gives CDR1 SGHDN, CDR2 FVKESK. V trimming: 4 bases; J trimming: 1 base; junction bases outside the gene matches: 10. CDR3 length equals 16 residues.

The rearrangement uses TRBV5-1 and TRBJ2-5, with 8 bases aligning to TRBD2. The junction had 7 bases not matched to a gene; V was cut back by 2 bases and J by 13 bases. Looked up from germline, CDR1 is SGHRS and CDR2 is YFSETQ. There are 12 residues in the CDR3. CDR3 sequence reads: CASSFRAGELYF. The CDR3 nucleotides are TGCGCCAGCAGCTTTAGAGCGGGAGAGTTGTACTTC.

CDR3 sequence: CASSLVWEGGYNQPQHF. CDR3 coding DNA: TGTGCCAGCAGCTTGGTCTGGGAGGGAGGGTACAATCAGCCCCAGCATTTT. The chain has TRBV5-8 and TRBJ1-5; D uncertain. Germline assignment: CDR1 SGHTS and CDR2 YDEGEE. V was cut by 0 bases and J by 3 bases, with 16 bases left in between. The CDR3 is made up of 17 amino acids.

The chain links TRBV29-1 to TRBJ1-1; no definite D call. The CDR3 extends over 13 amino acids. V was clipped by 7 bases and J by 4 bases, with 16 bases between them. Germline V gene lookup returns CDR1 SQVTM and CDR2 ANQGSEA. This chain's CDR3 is CSAEETPGTEAFF. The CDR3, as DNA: TGCAGCGCGGAGGAGACACCAGGCACTGAAGCTTTCTTT.